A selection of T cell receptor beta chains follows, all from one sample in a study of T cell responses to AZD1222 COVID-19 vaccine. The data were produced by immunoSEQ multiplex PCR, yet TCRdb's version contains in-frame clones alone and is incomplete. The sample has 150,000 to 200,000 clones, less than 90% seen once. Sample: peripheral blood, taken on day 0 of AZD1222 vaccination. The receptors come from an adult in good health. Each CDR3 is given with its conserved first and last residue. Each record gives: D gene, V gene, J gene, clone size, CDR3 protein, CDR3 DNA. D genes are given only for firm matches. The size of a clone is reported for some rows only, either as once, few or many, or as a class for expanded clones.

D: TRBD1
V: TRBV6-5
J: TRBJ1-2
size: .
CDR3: CASSPRDRGYGYTF
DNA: TGTGCCAGCAGTCCCCGGGACAGGGGATATGGCTACACCTTC

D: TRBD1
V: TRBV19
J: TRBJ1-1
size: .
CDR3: CASSTGTGGTEAFF
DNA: TGTGCCAGTAGCACCGGGACAGGAGGCACTGAAGCTTTCTTT

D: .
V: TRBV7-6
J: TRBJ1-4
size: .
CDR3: CASSFDYPTNEKLFF
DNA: TGTGCCAGCAGTTTTGACTACCCAACTAATGAAAAACTGTTTTTT

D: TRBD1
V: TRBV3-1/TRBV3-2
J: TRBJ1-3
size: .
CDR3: CASSRTGAGGNTIYF
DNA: TGTGCCAGCAGCAGGACAGGGGCCGGTGGAAACACCATATATTTT

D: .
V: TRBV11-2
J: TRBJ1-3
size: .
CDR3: CASSLVRGHPGNSGNTIYF
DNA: TGTGCCAGCAGCTTAGTGCGGGGTCATCCAGGAAACTCTGGAAACACCATATATTTT

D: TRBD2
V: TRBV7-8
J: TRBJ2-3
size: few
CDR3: CASSLLAGADTQYF
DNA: TGTGCCAGCAGCTTACTAGCGGGAGCCGATACGCAGTATTTT

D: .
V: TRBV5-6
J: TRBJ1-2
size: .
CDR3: CASSLASGAGGYTF
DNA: TGTGCCAGCAGCTTGGCCAGCGGGGCTGGTGGCTACACCTTC

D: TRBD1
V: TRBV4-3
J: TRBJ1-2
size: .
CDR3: CASSQDTGTGINYGYTF
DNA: TGCGCCAGCAGCCAAGACACCGGGACAGGAATTAACTATGGCTACACCTTC

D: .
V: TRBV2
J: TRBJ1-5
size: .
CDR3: CASSQQGRGNQPQHF
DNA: TGTGCCAGCAGTCAACAGGGAAGGGGTAATCAGCCCCAGCATTTT

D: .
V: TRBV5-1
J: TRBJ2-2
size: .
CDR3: CASSGRRQGTTGELFF
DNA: TGCGCCAGCAGCGGGAGGAGACAGGGTACCACCGGGGAGCTGTTTTTT

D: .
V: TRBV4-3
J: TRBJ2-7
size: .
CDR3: CASSQDAQENTYEQYF
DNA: TGCGCCAGCAGCCAAGATGCGCAGGAAAACACCTACGAGCAGTACTTC

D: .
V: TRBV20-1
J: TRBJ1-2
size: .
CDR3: CSARGISGYTF
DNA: TGCAGTGCTAGAGGCATTTCTGGCTACACCTTC

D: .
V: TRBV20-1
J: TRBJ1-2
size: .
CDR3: CSASALAGYTF
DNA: TGCAGTGCTAGCGCACTTGCGGGCTACACCTTC

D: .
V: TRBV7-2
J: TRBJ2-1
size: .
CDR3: CASSLGAVYNEQFF
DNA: TGTGCCAGCAGCTTAGGGGCAGTTTACAATGAGCAGTTCTTC

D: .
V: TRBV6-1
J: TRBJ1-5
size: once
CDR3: CASSEGVVVGQPQHF
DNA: TGTGCCAGCAGTGAAGGGGTCGTGGTAGGTCAGCCCCAGCATTTT

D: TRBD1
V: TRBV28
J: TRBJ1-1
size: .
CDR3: CASGVQGARTEAFF
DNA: TGTGCCAGCGGCGTCCAGGGGGCTCGGACTGAAGCTTTCTTT

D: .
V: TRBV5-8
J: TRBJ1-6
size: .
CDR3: CASSLQGQGNSPLHF
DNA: TGTGCCAGCAGCCTTCAGGGGCAGGGGAATTCACCCCTCCACTTT

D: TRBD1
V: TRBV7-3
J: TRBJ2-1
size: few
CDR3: CASSPGQGESHNEQFF
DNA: TGTGCCAGCAGCCCCGGACAGGGTGAATCCCACAATGAGCAGTTCTTC

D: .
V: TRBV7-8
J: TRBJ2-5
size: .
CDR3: CASSFRQPETQYF
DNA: TGTGCCAGCAGCTTCCGACAGCCGGAGACCCAGTACTTC

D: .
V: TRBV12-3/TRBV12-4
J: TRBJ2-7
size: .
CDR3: CASSLESSYEQYF
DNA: TGTGCCAGCAGTTTGGAGAGCTCCTACGAGCAGTACTTC

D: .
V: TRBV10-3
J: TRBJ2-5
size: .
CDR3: CAISESEETQYF
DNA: TGTGCCATCAGTGAGAGTGAAGAGACCCAGTACTTC

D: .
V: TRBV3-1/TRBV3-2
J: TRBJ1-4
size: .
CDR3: CASSPSPGRNNEKLFF
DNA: TGTGCCAGCAGCCCCTCTCCGGGACGGAATAATGAAAAACTGTTTTTT

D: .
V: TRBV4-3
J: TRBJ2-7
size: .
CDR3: CASSQDLSYEQYF
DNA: TGCGCCAGCAGCCAAGATCTCTCCTACGAGCAGTACTTC

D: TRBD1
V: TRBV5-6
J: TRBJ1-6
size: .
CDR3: CASRMGPDRGNSPLHF
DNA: TGTGCCAGCAGAATGGGTCCGGACAGGGGAAATTCACCCCTCCACTTT

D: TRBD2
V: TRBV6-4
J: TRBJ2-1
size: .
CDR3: CASSDSAGDYNEQFF
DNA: TGTGCCAGCAGTGACTCAGCGGGGGACTACAATGAGCAGTTCTTC

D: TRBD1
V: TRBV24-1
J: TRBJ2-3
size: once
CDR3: CATSDLKGQGFTDTQYF
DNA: TGTGCCACCAGTGATTTGAAGGGACAGGGTTTCACAGATACGCAGTATTTT